This T cell receptor beta chain derives from a study of cytomegalovirus exposure and HLA in healthy donors. The V gene's germline CDR1 is MNHNS and CDR2 SASEGT. V was trimmed by 4 bases and J by 3 bases, leaving 13 bases between them. There are 14 residues in the CDR3. Researchers ran the PCR with 60 Vbeta and 13 Jbeta primers. The method was immunoSEQ multiplex PCR; TCRdb's version includes in-frame clones alone and lacks a portion of them. The data hold 300,000 or so clones, with approximately 84% observed a single time. The clonotype comes from a woman between 40 and 55 years old in good health and CMV-seropositive. This chain joins TRBV6-1 and TRBJ2-7; D unresolved. Input material: PBMCs. DNA of the CDR3: TGTGCCAGCAGTGTATCGCCCAGTGGCTACGAGCAGTACTTC. This encodes CASSVSPSGYEQYF.